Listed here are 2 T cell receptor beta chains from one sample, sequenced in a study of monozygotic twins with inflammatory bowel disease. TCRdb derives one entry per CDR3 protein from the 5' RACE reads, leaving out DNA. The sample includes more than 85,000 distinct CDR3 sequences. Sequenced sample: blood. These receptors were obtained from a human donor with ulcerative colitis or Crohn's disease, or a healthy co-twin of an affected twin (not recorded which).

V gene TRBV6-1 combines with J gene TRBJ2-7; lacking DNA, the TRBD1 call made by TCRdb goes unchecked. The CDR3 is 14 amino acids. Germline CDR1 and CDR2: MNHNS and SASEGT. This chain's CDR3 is CATRSGGSSYDQYF.

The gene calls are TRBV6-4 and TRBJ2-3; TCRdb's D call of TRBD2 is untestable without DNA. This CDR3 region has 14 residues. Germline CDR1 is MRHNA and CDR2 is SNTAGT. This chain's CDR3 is CASTPGISTDTQYF.